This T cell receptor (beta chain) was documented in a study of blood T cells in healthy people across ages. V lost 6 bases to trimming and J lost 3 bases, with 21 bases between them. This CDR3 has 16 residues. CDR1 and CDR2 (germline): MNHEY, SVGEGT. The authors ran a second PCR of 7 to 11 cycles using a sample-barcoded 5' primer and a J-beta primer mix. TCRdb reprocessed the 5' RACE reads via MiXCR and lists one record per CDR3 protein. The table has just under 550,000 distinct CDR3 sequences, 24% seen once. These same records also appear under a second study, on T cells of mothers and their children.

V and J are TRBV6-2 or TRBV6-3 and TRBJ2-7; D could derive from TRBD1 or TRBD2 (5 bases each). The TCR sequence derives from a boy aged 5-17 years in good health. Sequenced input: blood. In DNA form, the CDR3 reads TGTGCCAGCAGCTACCCGGGGAAAACAGGAGACTACGAGCAGTACTTC. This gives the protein CASSYPGKTGDYEQYF.